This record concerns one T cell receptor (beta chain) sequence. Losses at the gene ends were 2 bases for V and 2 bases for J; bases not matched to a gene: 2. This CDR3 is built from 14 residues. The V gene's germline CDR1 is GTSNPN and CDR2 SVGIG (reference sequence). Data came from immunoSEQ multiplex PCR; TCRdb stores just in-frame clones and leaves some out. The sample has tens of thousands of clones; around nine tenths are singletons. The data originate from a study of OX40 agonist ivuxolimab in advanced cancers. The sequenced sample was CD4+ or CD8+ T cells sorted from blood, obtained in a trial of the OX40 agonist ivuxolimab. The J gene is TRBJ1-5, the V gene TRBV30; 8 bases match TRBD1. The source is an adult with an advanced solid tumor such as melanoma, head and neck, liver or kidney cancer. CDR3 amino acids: CAWSLGQGNQPQHF. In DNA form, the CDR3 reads TGTGCCTGGAGTTTGGGACAGGGCAATCAGCCCCAGCATTTT. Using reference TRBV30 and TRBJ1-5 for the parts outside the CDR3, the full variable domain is SQTIHQWPATLVQPVGSPLSLECTVEGTSNPNLYWYRQAAGRGLQLLFYSVGIGQISSEVPQNLSASRPQDRQFILSSKKLLLSDSGFYLCAWSLGQGNQPQHFGDGTRLSIL.